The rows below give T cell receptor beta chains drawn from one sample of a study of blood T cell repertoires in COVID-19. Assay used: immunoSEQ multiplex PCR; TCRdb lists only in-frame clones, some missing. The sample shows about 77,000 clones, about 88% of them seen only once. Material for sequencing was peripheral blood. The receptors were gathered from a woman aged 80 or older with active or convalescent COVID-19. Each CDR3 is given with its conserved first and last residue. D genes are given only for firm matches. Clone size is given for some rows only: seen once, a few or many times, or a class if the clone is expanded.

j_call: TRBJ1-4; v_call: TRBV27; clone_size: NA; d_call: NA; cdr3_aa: CASRRATNEKLFF; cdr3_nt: TGTGCCAGTCGTCGGGCAACTAATGAAAAACTGTTTTTT
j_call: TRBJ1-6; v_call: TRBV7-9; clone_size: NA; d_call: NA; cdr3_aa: CASSLAQGSYNSPLHF; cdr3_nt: TGTGCCAGCAGCTTAGCGCAGGGCTCCTATAATTCACCCCTCCACTTT
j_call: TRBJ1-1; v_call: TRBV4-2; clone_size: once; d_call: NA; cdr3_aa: CASSQPGSRISEAFF; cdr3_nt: TGTGCCAGCAGCCAACCCGGGTCCCGCATCTCTGAAGCTTTCTTT
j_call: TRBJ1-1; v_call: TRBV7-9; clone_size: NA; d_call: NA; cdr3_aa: CASLPLNTEAFF; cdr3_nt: TGTGCCAGCCTCCCGTTGAACACTGAAGCTTTCTTT
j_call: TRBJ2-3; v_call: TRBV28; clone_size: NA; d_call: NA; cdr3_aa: CASLGGTDTQYF; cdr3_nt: TGTGCCAGCCTGGGCGGCACAGATACGCAGTATTTT
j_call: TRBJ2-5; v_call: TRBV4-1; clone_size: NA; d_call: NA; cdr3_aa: CASSPRGAETQYF; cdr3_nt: TGCGCCAGCAGCCCCAGGGGCGCCGAGACCCAGTACTTC
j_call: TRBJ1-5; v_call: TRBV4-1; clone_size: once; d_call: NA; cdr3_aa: CASSFLGGRNQPQHF; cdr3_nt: TGCGCCAGCAGCTTCTTGGGGGGGAGGAATCAGCCCCAGCATTTT
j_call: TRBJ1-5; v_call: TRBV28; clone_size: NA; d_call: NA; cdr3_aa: CASSSSSAGEAYQPQHF; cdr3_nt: TGTGCCAGCAGTTCCTCCTCCGCGGGGGAGGCATACCAGCCCCAGCATTTT
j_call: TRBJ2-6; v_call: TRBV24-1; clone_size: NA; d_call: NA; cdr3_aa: CATSDPGLANVLTF; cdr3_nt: TGTGCCACCAGTGATCCAGGGTTGGCCAACGTCCTGACTTTC
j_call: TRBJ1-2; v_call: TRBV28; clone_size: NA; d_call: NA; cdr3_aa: CAIQPGDNFVVYTF; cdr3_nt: TGTGCCATTCAACCCGGGGATAATTTTGTTGTCTACACCTTC
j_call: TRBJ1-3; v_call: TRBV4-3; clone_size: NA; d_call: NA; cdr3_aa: CASSQEASVGYTIYF; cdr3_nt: TGCGCCAGCAGCCAAGAAGCGTCGGTTGGTTACACCATATATTTT
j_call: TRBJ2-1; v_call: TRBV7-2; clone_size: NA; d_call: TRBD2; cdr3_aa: CASKVRGFSYNEQFF; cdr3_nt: TGTGCCAGCAAGGTGCGGGGGTTCTCCTACAATGAGCAGTTCTTC
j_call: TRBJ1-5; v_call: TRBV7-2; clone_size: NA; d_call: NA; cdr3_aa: CASTHHAGGSGQPQHF; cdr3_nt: TGTGCCAGCACCCACCACGCGGGGGGCAGCGGTCAGCCCCAGCATTTT
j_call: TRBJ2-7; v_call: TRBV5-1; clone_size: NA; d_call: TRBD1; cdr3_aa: CASSSPGTGSLAEQYF; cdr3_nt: TGCGCCAGCAGCTCCCCCGGGACAGGGTCCCTTGCCGAGCAGTACTTC
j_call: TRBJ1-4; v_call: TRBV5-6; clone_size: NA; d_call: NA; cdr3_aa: CASSTGNEKLFF; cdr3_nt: TGTGCCAGCAGCACGGGTAATGAAAAACTGTTTTTT
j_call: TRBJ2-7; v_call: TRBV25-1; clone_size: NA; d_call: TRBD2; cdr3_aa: CASSDYGTSARLEQYF; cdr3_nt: TGTGCCAGCAGTGATTATGGGACTAGCGCCCGCCTCGAGCAGTACTTC
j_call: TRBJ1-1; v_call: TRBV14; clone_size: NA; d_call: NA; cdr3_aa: CASSPTGNTEAFF; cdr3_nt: TGTGCCAGCAGCCCGACAGGGAACACTGAAGCTTTCTTT